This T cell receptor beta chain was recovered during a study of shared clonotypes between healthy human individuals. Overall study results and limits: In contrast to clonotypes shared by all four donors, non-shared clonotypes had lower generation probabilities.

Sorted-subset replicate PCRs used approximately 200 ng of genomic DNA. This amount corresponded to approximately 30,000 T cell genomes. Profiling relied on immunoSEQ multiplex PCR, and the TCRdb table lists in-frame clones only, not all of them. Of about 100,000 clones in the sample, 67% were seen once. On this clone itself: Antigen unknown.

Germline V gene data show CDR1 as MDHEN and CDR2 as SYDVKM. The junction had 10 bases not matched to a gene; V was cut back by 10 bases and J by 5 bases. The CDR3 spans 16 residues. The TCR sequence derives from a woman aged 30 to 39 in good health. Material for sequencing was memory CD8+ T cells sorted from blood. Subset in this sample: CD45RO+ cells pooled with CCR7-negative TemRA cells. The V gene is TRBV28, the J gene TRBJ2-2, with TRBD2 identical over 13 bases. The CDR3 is CATKLAGGLETGELFF. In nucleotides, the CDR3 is TGTGCCACCAAACTAGCGGGAGGGTTGGAGACCGGGGAGCTGTTTTTT.